This T cell receptor beta chain was sequenced in a study of blood T cell repertoires in COVID-19. Sequencing was performed with immunoSEQ multiplex PCR; in TCRdb, only in-frame clones are kept and a portion is missing. Of 200,000 to 250,000 clones listed, about four fifths are singletons. Turning to this clone: Other DNA sequences within the sample encode an identical CDR3.

V lost 2 bases and J 4 bases, leaving 8 bases between the germline ends. This CDR3 is 13 amino acids long. Germline CDR1 and CDR2: MNHEY and SMNVEV (reference sequence). The rearrangement uses TRBV27 and TRBJ1-1, with D possibly matching TRBD1 (6 bases). The TCR was taken from a woman between 40 and 50 years old with acute COVID-19. The specimen was PBMCs or T cells enriched from blood (not recorded which). The CDR3 spells CASSLRGSTEAFF. The CDR3 coding sequence is TGTGCCAGCAGTTTAAGGGGGAGCACTGAAGCTTTCTTT.